This is a list of T cell receptor beta chains from one sample in a study of blood T cell repertoires in COVID-19. Method: immunoSEQ multiplex PCR; TCRdb's copy keeps in-frame clones and lacks some. This sample has about 160,000 clones; about 92% occur once, and the top ten carry around 2%. Sample: peripheral blood. These receptors originate from a woman aged 60-75 years with COVID-19, enrolled during active disease. Both conserved end residues are part of each CDR3. The D gene is left open where the match is weak. Not all rows give a size; the values are once, few, many and, for expanded clones, a class.

>-|TRBJ2-2|-|TRBV18
TGTGCCAGCTCACCAGGGCAGGAACCCTCGGCGAACACCGGGGAGCTGTTTTTT
CASSPGQEPSANTGELFF
>once|TRBJ1-4|TRBD1|TRBV18
TGTGCCAGCTCTCCAGCAGGGACAGATGAAAAACTGTTTTTT
CASSPAGTDEKLFF
>-|TRBJ1-2|TRBD1|TRBV11-2
TGTGCCAGCAGCTCACAGGGGACCTATGGCTACACCTTC
CASSSQGTYGYTF
>-|TRBJ1-2|TRBD1|TRBV19
TGTGCCAGCTTACAACGGGACAGGGCCTATGGCTACACCTTC
CASLQRDRAYGYTF
>-|TRBJ2-7|-|TRBV19
TGTGCCAGTAGTCCTGGGAGTTCCTACGAGCAGTACTTC
CASSPGSSYEQYF
>-|TRBJ1-1|TRBD1|TRBV3-1/TRBV3-2
TGTGCCAGCAGCCAAGTAGGCAGGGGGCCCACTGAAGCTTTCTTT
CASSQVGRGPTEAFF
>-|TRBJ1-3|TRBD1|TRBV10-3
TGTGCCATCAGTGAGAGGGACAGGCTTCCAAGAAACACCATATATTTT
CAISERDRLPRNTIYF
>-|TRBJ2-2|TRBD1|TRBV7-9
TGTGCCAGCCAAGTGACAGGGGATACCGGGGAGCTGTTTTTT
CASQVTGDTGELFF
>-|TRBJ2-3|TRBD2|TRBV5-1
TGCGCCAGCAACGATCGTAGCGGGCCCCGCACAGATACGCAGTATTTT
CASNDRSGPRTDTQYF
>-|TRBJ2-7|-|TRBV6-5
TGTGCCAGCACCACGACTAGCTACGAGCAGTACTTC
CASTTTSYEQYF
>-|TRBJ2-1|TRBD2|TRBV9
TGTGCCAGCAGCCTCCTAGCGGGGGGGCTTGGTGAGCAGTTCTTC
CASSLLAGGLGEQFF
>-|TRBJ2-7|-|TRBV3-1/TRBV3-2
TGTGCCAGCAGCCAATCGATCGAGGTTACCGAGCAGTACTTC
CASSQSIEVTEQYF
>-|TRBJ1-3|TRBD1|TRBV5-6
TGTGCCAGCAGCTTCGGGACAGGACTCTCTGGAAACACCATATATTTT
CASSFGTGLSGNTIYF
>-|TRBJ2-2|-|TRBV4-1
TGCGCCAGCAGCCAAGACAGGACTGGGCGGGGGGAGCTGTTTTTT
CASSQDRTGRGELFF
>-|TRBJ1-2|TRBD1|TRBV11-2
TGTGCCAGCAGAAGGACAGGGGAGATCTATGGCTACACCTTC
CASRRTGEIYGYTF
>-|TRBJ1-3|-|TRBV5-1
TGCGCCAGCAGCCCTAACCCGAGTACGACAGAAACCTCTGGAAACACCATATATTTT
CASSPNPSTTETSGNTIYF
>-|TRBJ2-1|TRBD2|TRBV9
TGTGCCAGCAGCGTAGTAAATAGCGGGGGCTTTAGCTCCTACAATGAGCAGTTCTTC
CASSVVNSGGFSSYNEQFF
>-|TRBJ1-2|-|TRBV7-9
TGTGCCAGCAGGAACCGGGACTATGGCTACACCTTC
CASRNRDYGYTF
>-|TRBJ1-6|-|TRBV25-1
TGTGCCAGCAGTGTACAGTATAATTCACCCCTCCACTTT
CASSVQYNSPLHF
>-|TRBJ1-2|-|TRBV5-1
TGCGCCAGCAGCTTGGAGCTCCCCCACTATGGCTACACCTTC
CASSLELPHYGYTF
>-|TRBJ1-6|-|TRBV10-3
TGTGCCATCAGTGATCGGAACAGGGTCGATAATTCACCCCTCCACTTT
CAISDRNRVDNSPLHF
>-|TRBJ1-5|-|TRBV6-2/TRBV6-3
TGTGCCAGCAGTTCCCCAGGGGACGTCTATAGCAATCAGCCCCAGCATTTT
CASSSPGDVYSNQPQHF
>-|TRBJ2-7|TRBD1|TRBV9
TGTGCCAGCAGCGCCCGACAGGGAACCTACGAGCAGTACTTC
CASSARQGTYEQYF
>-|TRBJ1-2|-|TRBV6-2/TRBV6-3
TGTGCCAGCAGTTACTCGTTGGAGGGCCAACTACACTATGGCTACACCTTC
CASSYSLEGQLHYGYTF
>-|TRBJ1-2|TRBD1|TRBV5-1
TGCGCCAGCAGCTTGGCGACAGGGGTTGGCTACACCTTC
CASSLATGVGYTF
>-|TRBJ1-6|-|TRBV9
TGTGCCAGCAGCGTAGGTCCTAATAATTCACCCCTCCACTTT
CASSVGPNNSPLHF